The T cell receptor (beta chain) described here comes from a study of T cells in Graves' hyperthyroidism and ophthalmopathy. The table lists this clonotype with many counts. Germline V gene sequence: CDR1 SQVTM, CDR2 ANQGSEA. The CDR3 has 15 residues. The germline V and J ends were trimmed by 3 bases and 5 bases, with 16 bases remaining between them. Amplified regions were TCR beta CDR3 sequences from RNA transcripts. An initial round of RT-PCR targeting the TCR CDR3 relied on the HTBI primer set. MiXCR was run by TCRdb on the multiplex PCR reads, yielding one entry per CDR3 protein. The profile shows 500,000 to 750,000 distinct CDR3 sequences, 46% of them singletons.

The TCR comes from a woman aged 18-29 years with Graves' hyperthyroidism. Source material: peripheral blood or thyroid tissue (not recorded which). The J gene is TRBJ2-2, the V gene TRBV29-1, with D possibly being TRBD1 (7 bases). The CDR3 loop reads CSVDGGGVRTGELFF. The CDR3 bases are TGCAGCGTTGACGGAGGGGGCGTACGGACCGGGGAGCTGTTTTTT.